This T cell receptor beta chain originates from a study of blood T cell repertoires in COVID-19. Study context: Sites across the United States, Italy and Spain contributed samples from acute and convalescent COVID-19. PBMCs, B-cell-depleted T cells, or T cells provided the cDNA or gDNA that made up the material.

In the authors' workflow: Reference gene primer amplification yielded estimated nucleated cell counts. TCRdb keeps only in-frame clones here, not all; method: immunoSEQ multiplex PCR. V, J and clone size reflect that table, while D and trimming were determined from the DNA. The data show around 100,000 clones, with around 80% seen just once and nearly 25% held by the top ten. V shed 4 bases and J shed 8 bases, with 11 bases lying between them. The CDR3 sequence is 12 residues long. In germline, CDR1 is MGHDK, CDR2 SYGVNS. The TCR comes from a human donor in a cohort sampled during active COVID-19. The chain employs TRBV25-1 and TRBJ1-2, with D hard to call. Sequenced: peripheral blood. Here the CDR3 DNA reads TGTGCCAGCAGTGTCAGTGCCGGGGGCTACACCTTC. Translated, it gives CASSVSAGGYTF.